This T cell receptor (beta chain) appears in the sequencing data of a study of blood T cell repertoires in COVID-19. Study-wide context: From T cells, B-cell-depleted T cells, or PBMCs came the material, which was cDNA or gDNA.

The V end was cut by 0 bases, the J end by 3 bases, with 8 bases between. Germline-derived CDR1 and CDR2 are MNHEY and SVGEGT. The CDR3 totals 14 residues. The count of this clone is one. As originally analysed: Amplification of reference gene primers provided the estimated nucleated cell counts. TCRdb's table, derived via immunoSEQ multiplex PCR, lists solely in-frame clones and lacks some. The V and J calls and clone size come from that table; D and trimming were worked out from the DNA. In the table there are approximately 250,000 clones, about 80% of which are singletons. The rearrangement joins TRBV6-2 or TRBV6-3 to TRBJ1-2; possibly TRBD1 for D (6 bases). This receptor was identified in a human donor in a cohort sampled during active COVID-19. Material: peripheral blood. The CDR3, as DNA: TGTGCCAGCAGTTACTCGCAGGGGCACTATGGCTACACCTTC. Protein product: CASSYSQGHYGYTF.